The subject of this entry is one T cell receptor beta chain. Trimming removed 4 bases from V and 9 bases from J, with 10 bases in between. CDR1 is MDHEN and CDR2 is SYDVKM in the germline V gene. This CDR3 spans 12 amino acids. The entry originates in a study of blood T cell repertoires in COVID-19. TCRdb's copy holds only in-frame clones and misses some; the assay was immunoSEQ multiplex PCR. Of tens of thousands of clones in the sample, roughly 86% are singletons; the top ten hold around 7.4%. The V call is TRBV28, the J call TRBJ1-5; D gene uncertain. The receptor comes from a human donor with acute or convalescent COVID-19. The donor label of this sample is uncertain. The sequencing sample was made of peripheral blood. The CDR3 DNA sequence: TGTGCCAGCAGTTCCTCTCAGGTGCCCCAGCATTTT. Amino acid sequence: CASSSSQVPQHF.